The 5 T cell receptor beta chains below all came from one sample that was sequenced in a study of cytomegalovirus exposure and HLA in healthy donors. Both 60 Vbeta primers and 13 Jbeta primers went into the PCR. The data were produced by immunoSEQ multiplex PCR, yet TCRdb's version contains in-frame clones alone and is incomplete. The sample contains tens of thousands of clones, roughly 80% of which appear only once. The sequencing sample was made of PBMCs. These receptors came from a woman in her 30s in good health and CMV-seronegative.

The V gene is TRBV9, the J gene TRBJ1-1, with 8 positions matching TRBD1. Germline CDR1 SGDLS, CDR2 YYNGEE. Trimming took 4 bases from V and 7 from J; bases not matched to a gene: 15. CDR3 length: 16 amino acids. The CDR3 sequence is CASSPRDRFADIEAFF. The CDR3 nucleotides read TGTGCCAGCAGCCCCCGGGACAGGTTTGCCGATATTGAAGCTTTCTTT.

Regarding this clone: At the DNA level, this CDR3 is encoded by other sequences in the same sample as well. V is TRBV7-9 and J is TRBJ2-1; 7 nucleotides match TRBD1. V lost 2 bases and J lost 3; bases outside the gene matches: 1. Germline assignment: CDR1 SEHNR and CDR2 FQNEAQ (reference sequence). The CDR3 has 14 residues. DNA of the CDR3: TGTGCCAGCAGCTTAAGACAGGGCTACAATGAGCAGTTCTTC. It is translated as CASSLRQGYNEQFF.

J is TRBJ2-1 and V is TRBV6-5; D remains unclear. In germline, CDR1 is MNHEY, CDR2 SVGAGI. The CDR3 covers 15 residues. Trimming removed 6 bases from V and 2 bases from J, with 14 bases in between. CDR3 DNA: TGTGCCAGCAGGCGAGGATATAGCACCTACAATGAGCAGTTCTTC. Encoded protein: CASRRGYSTYNEQFF.

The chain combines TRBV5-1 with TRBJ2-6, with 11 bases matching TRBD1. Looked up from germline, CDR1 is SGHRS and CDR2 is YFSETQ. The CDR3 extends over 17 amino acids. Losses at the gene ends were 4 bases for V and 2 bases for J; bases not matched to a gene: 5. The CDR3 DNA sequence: TGCGCCAGCAGCGCCTGGACAGGGGGCGCTGGGGCCAACGTCCTGACTTTC. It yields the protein CASSAWTGGAGANVLTF.

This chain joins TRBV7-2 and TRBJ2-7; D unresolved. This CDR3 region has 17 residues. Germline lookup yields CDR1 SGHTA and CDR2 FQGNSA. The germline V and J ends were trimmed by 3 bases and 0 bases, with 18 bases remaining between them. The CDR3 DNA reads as TGTGCCAGCAGCTTCAGGTTGAAAGGCATGAGCTCCTACGAGCAGTACTTC. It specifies CASSFRLKGMSSYEQYF.